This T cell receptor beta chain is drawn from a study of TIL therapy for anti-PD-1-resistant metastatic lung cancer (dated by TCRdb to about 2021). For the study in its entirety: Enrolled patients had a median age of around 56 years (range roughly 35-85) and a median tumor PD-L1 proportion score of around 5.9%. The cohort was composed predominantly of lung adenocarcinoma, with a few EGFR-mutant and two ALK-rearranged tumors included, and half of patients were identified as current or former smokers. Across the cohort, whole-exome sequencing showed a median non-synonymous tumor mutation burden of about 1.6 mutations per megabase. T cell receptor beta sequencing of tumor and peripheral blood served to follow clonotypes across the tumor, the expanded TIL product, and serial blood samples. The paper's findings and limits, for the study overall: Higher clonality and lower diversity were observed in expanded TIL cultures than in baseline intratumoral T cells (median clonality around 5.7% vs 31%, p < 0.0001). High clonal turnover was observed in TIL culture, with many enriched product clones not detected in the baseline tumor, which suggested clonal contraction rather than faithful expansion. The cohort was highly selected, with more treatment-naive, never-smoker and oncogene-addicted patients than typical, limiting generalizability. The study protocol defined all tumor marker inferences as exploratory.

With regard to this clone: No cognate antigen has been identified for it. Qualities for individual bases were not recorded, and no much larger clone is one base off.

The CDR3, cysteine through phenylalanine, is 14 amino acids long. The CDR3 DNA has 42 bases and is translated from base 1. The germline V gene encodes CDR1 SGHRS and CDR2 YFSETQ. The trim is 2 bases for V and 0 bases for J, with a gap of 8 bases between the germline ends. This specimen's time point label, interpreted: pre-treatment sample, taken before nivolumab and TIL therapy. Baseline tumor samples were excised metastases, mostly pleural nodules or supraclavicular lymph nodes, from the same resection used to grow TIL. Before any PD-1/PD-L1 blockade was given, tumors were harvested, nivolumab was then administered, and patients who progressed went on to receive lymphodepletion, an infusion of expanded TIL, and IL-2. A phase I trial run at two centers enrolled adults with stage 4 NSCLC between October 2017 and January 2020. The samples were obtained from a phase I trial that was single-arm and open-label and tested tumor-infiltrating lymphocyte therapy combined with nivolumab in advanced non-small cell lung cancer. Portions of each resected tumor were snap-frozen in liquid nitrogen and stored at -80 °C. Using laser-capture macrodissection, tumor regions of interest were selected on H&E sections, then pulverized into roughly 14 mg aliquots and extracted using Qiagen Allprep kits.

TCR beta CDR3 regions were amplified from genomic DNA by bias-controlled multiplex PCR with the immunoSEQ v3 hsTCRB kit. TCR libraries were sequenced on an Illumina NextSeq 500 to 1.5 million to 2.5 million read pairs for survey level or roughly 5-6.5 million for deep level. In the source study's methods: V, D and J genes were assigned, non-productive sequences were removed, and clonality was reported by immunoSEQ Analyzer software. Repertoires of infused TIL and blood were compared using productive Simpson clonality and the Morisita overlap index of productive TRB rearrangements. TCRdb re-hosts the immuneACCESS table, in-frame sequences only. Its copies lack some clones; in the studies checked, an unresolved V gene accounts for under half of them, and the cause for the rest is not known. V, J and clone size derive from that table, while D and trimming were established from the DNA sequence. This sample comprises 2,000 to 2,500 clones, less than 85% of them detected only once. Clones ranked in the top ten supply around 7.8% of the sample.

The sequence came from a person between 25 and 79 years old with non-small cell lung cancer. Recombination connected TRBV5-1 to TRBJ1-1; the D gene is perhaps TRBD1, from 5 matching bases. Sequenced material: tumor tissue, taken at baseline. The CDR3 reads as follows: CASSLGTVNTEAFF. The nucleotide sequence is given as TGCGCCAGCAGCTTAGGGACGGTGAACACTGAAGCTTTCTTT. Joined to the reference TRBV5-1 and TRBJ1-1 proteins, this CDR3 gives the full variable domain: KAGVTQTPRYLIKTRGQQVTLSCSPISGHRSVSWYQQTPGQGLQFLFEYFSETQRNKGNFPGRFSGRQFSNSRSEMNVSTLELGDSALYLCASSLGTVNTEAFFGQGTRLTVV.